The 22 T cell receptor beta chains in this list originate from one sample, sequenced in a study of OX40 agonist ivuxolimab in advanced cancers. Only in-frame clones appear in the TCRdb table, and some are missing; sequencing was by immunoSEQ multiplex PCR. The table has about 77,000 clones, about nine tenths seen once; the top ten hold 5.5% to 8%. The material sequenced was CD4+ or CD8+ T cells sorted from blood, taken in a trial of the OX40 agonist ivuxolimab. These receptors originate from an adult with an advanced solid tumor such as melanoma, head and neck, liver or kidney cancer.

The chain links TRBV2 to TRBJ1-2; D is perhaps TRBD1 (5 bases). Trimming removed 11 bases at V and 8 bases at J, with 9 bases between. The CDR3 covers 9 residues. Looked up from germline, CDR1 is SNHLY and CDR2 is FYNNEI. The CDR3 DNA reads TGTGCCGTACGGGGGGGCTACACCTTC. Its protein product is CAVRGGYTF.

CDR3 loop: CASSELGTGREQYF. DNA for the CDR3: TGTGCCAGCAGTGAATTAGGGACAGGACGCGAGCAGTACTTC. This sequence joins TRBV6-1 and TRBJ2-7; 8 bases match TRBD1. Trimming took 2 bases from V and 6 from J; bases not matched to a gene: 6. CDR1 is MNHNS, CDR2 SASEGT, per germline. The CDR3 totals 14 residues.

The rearrangement links TRBV28 to TRBJ1-1, with D possibly being TRBD1 (5 bases). In germline, CDR1 is MDHEN, CDR2 SYDVKM. The CDR3 length is 14 residues. V lost 3 bases to trimming and J lost 3 bases, with 11 bases between them. The CDR3 sequence: CASSFLDSYTEAFF. Written as DNA, the CDR3 is TGTGCCAGCAGTTTCCTCGACAGCTACACTGAAGCTTTCTTT.

The J gene is TRBJ1-6, the V gene TRBV15; 8 bases match TRBD1. V gave up 3 bases and J gave up 0 bases; unmatched junction bases: 19. CDR3 length equals 22 residues. Germline V gene sequence: CDR1 LNHNV, CDR2 YYDKDF (reference sequence). The CDR3 sequence: CATSSYTKTGDLGSSYNSPLHF. In nucleotides, the CDR3 is TGTGCCACCAGCAGTTATACAAAGACAGGGGATCTCGGGAGCTCCTATAATTCACCCCTCCACTTT.

The chain joins TRBV7-2 to TRBJ2-3; D gene uncertain. V shed 8 bases and J shed 3 bases, with 12 bases lying between them. The CDR3 is made up of 13 amino acids. Germline V gene sequence: CDR1 SGHTA, CDR2 FQGNSA. Here the CDR3 reads CASLSRLTDTQYF. The CDR3 nucleotides are TGTGCCAGCCTCTCGCGGCTAACAGATACGCAGTATTTT.

V usage is TRBV4-1 and J usage is TRBJ1-6, with D possibly being TRBD1 (5 bases). Germline V gene lookup returns CDR1 MGHRA and CDR2 YSYEKL. Trimming removed 5 bases from V and 7 bases from J, with 15 bases in between. The CDR3 length is 15 residues. CDR3 DNA sequence: TGCGCCAGCAGCTTCTTGACAGAGAGGAATTCACCCCTCCACTTT. It yields the protein CASSFLTERNSPLHF.

The genes are TRBV6-8 and TRBJ2-1; the D is unclear. V was cut by 10 bases and J by 8 bases, with 12 bases left in between. Germline loops: CDR1 MNHGY, CDR2 SAAAGT. CDR3 length equals 11 residues. The CDR3 sequence is CATGRRDEQFF. CDR3 in DNA: TGTGCCACCGGTCGCCGAGATGAGCAGTTCTTC.

This sequence joins TRBV10-1 and TRBJ2-3; no reliable D call. CDR1 and CDR2 (germline): WNHNN, SYGVQD (reference sequence). V shed 3 bases and J shed 3 bases, with 16 bases lying between them. This CDR3 spans 16 amino acids. The CDR3 sequence is CASSDRRNTATDTQYF. CDR3 bases: TGCGCCAGCAGTGACCGACGTAATACCGCGACAGATACGCAGTATTTT.

V usage is TRBV28 and J usage is TRBJ2-7; 12 nucleotides agree with TRBD1. Germline values: CDR1 MDHEN, CDR2 SYDVKM. There are 15 residues in the CDR3. J lost 4 bases, V lost 5 bases, and 6 bases had no gene match. CDR3 protein: CASSPGGQGAYEQYF. In nucleotides, the CDR3 is TGTGCCAGCAGTCCTGGGGGACAGGGGGCATACGAGCAGTACTTC.

V gene TRBV27 combines with J gene TRBJ1-5; no clear D gene. V was shortened by 6 bases and J by 5 bases, with 11 bases between the two germline ends. The CDR3 consists of 13 residues. CDR1 is MNHEY, CDR2 SMNVEV, per germline (reference sequence). The CDR3 is CASRKRSDQPQHF. CDR3 DNA: TGTGCCAGCAGAAAGAGGAGCGATCAGCCCCAGCATTTT.

The V and J genes are TRBV5-1 and TRBJ2-5, with D uncertain. This CDR3 has 13 amino acids. Trimming pared 5 bases from V and 0 bases from J, leaving 8 bases between. Looked up from germline, CDR1 is SGHRS and CDR2 is YFSETQ. CDR3 bases: TGCGCCAGCAGGGCAAGCTACCAAGAGACCCAGTACTTC. The encoded protein is CASRASYQETQYF.

The CDR3 spells CSVENSKRGRYEQYF. CDR3 nucleotides: TGCAGCGTTGAAAACTCTAAGCGCGGGAGGTACGAGCAGTACTTC. The gene calls are TRBV29-1 and TRBJ2-7; 8 bases fit TRBD2. CDR1 SQVTM and CDR2 ANQGSEA come from the germline V gene. V shed 2 bases and J 4 bases; nucleotides not matched to a gene: 10. This CDR3 has 15 amino acids.

The chain carries TRBV7-9 and TRBJ1-1; tentative D call: TRBD1 (5 bases). This CDR3 comprises 17 residues. The ends were cut back, 4 bases at V and 5 bases at J, with 23 bases in the middle. Germline loops: CDR1 SEHNR, CDR2 FQNEAQ (reference sequence). The CDR3, as DNA: TGTGCCAGCAGCTCCCCCCAGGGTCGAAACCTGGGAACTGAAGCTTTCTTT. Translation gives CASSSPQGRNLGTEAFF.

The count of this clone is one. The chain combines TRBV11-2 with TRBJ2-2, with 7 bases lining up with TRBD2. This CDR3 region has 16 residues. Germline CDR1 SGHAT, CDR2 FQNNGV. The junction had 8 bases not matched to a gene; V was cut back by 2 bases and J by 5 bases. The CDR3 spells CASSLPSGGVTGELFF. In DNA, the CDR3 is TGTGCCAGCAGCTTACCGTCGGGGGGAGTAACCGGGGAGCTGTTTTTT.

The chain combines TRBV30 with TRBJ2-7; 9 nucleotides agree with TRBD1. CDR1 and CDR2 (germline): GTSNPN, SVGIG (reference sequence). This CDR3 spans 12 amino acids. The V and J ends lost 2 bases and 7 bases, in that order; junction bases with no gene match: 3. In DNA form, the CDR3 reads TGTGCCTGGAGTACAGGGGGCAGAGAGCAGTACTTC. Encoded protein: CAWSTGGREQYF.

The chain links TRBV11-2 to TRBJ2-5, with TRBD2 matching 10 bases. CDR1 and CDR2 (germline): SGHAT, FQNNGV. V was pared by 1 base and J by 2 bases, with 4 bases of the junction left unmatched. CDR3 length: 16 amino acids. The CDR3 protein is CASSLGPAGGQETQYF. The CDR3 DNA follows: TGTGCCAGCAGCTTAGGGCCAGCGGGGGGGCAAGAGACCCAGTACTTC.

The rearrangement joins TRBV4-3 to TRBJ2-7; D unresolved. Trimming removed 3 bases from V and 3 bases from J, with 9 bases in between. The CDR3 length is 13 residues. Germline V gene sequence: CDR1 LGHNA, CDR2 YSLEER. Here the CDR3 DNA reads TGCGCCAGCAGCCACCTTAGCAGCTACGAGCAGTACTTC. This codes for CASSHLSSYEQYF.

V and J are TRBV7-2 and TRBJ1-5, with no clear D. Trimming removed 1 base at V and 0 bases at J, with 10 bases between. Germline-derived CDR1 and CDR2 are SGHTA and FQGNSA. The CDR3 length is 16 residues. CDR3 sequence: CASSLGGGYSNQPQHF. The DNA of the CDR3 is TGTGCCAGCAGCTTAGGAGGAGGGTATAGCAATCAGCCCCAGCATTTT.

This clone occurred a few times. This sequence joins TRBV21-1 and TRBJ2-4; TRBD1, the D gene given by the table, was not confirmed from the DNA. TRBV21-1 is described as a pseudogene. The CDR3 runs to 13 residues. CDR3 protein: CASSNKGGVIQYF. CDR3 in DNA: TGTGCCAGCAGCAATAAAGGGGGCGTCATTCAGTACTTC.

In this sample, this clone turned up once. Germline and junction disagree at one end, which may indicate a read error. The V and J genes are TRBV5-3 and TRBJ1-6, with 9 bases identical to TRBD1. TRBV5-3 is designated an ORF whose function remains uncertain. The CDR3 totals 15 residues. The CDR3 loop is CASSLVQGANSPLHF. DNA of the CDR3: TGTGCCAGCAGCTTGGTACAGGGGGCTAATTCACCCCTCCACTTT.

The chain combines TRBV5-1 with TRBJ2-7; D not resolved. V gave up 0 bases and J gave up 3 bases, with 13 bases separating them. CDR1 and CDR2 from the germline V gene are SGHRS and YFSETQ. The CDR3 loop spans 15 amino acids. The CDR3 sequence: CASSLESRRYYEQYF. CDR3 DNA sequence: TGCGCCAGCAGCTTGGAATCCAGGAGATACTACGAGCAGTACTTC. Full variable domain (rest looked up from reference TRBV5-1 and TRBJ2-7): KAGVTQTPRYLIKTRGQQVTLSCSPISGHRSVSWYQQTPGQGLQFLFEYFSETQRNKGNFPGRFSGRQFSNSRSEMNVSTLELGDSALYLCASSLESRRYYEQYFGPGTRLTVT.

In nucleotides, the CDR3 is TGCGCCAGCAGTGAGCTCTCGGGCAGGGGGCGCGGAGAGACCCAGTACTTC. It encodes CASSELSGRGRGETQYF. This chain joins TRBV10-2 and TRBJ2-5; TRBD1 aligns across 8 bases. CDR1 WSHSY and CDR2 SAAADI come from the germline V gene. V lost 2 bases and J lost 4; bases outside the gene matches: 12. This CDR3 is 17 amino acids long.